This T cell receptor beta chain originates from a study of blood T cell repertoires in COVID-19. Study-wide context: Sources were T cells, B-cell-depleted T cells, or PBMCs; the material itself was cDNA or gDNA.

Germline trimming cut 3 bases from V and 4 bases from J; bases unmatched to any gene: 5. Germline V gene lookup returns CDR1 SGHDT and CDR2 YYEEEE. The CDR3 totals 15 residues. Profiling relied on immunoSEQ multiplex PCR, and the TCRdb table lists in-frame clones only, not all of them. Here the sample spans 150,000 to 200,000 clones, more than 65% being singletons. Living in under 30 US areas, the participants were between 18 and 89 years of age. Cohorts were determined from participant-reported clinical history. The sequencing sample was made of PBMCs or T cells enriched from blood (not recorded which). This receptor was identified in a man aged 50 or older who had recovered from COVID-19. This rearrangement joins TRBV5-6 to TRBJ2-1; 9 nucleotides match TRBD1. This CDR3 is CASSSGQGSYNEQFF. CDR3 bases: TGTGCCAGCAGCTCGGGACAGGGATCATACAATGAGCAGTTCTTC.